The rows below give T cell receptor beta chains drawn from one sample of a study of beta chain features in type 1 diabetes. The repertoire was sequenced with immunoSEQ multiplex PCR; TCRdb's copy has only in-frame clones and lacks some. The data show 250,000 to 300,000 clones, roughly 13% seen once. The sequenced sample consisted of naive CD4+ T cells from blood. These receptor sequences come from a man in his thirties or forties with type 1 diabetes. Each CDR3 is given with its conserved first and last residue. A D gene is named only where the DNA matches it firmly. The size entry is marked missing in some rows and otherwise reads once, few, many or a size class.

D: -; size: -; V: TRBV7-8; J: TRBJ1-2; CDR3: CASSLAAGIGYGYTF; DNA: TGTGCCAGCAGCTTAGCCGCCGGGATTGGCTATGGCTACACCTTC
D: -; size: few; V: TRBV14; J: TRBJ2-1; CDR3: CASSQQGSSYNEQFF; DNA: TGTGCCAGCAGCCAACAGGGCAGCTCCTACAATGAGCAGTTCTTC
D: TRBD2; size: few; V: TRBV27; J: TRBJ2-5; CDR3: CASSFHGATSGTQETQYF; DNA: TGTGCCAGCAGTTTCCACGGGGCGACTAGCGGGACCCAAGAGACCCAGTACTTC
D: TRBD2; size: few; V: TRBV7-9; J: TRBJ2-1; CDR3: CASSLQRERCIF; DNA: TGTGCCAGCAGCCTTCAGCGGGAGAGGTGTATCTTC
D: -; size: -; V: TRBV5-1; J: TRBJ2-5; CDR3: CASSSGSGKETQYF; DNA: TGCGCCAGCAGCTCAGGGTCTGGGAAAGAGACCCAGTACTTC
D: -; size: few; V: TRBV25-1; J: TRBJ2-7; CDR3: CASSEYGQTNYEQYF; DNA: TGTGCCAGCAGTGAATATGGGCAGACTAACTACGAGCAGTACTTC
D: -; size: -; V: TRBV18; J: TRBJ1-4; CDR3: CASSPSQQDLHEKLFF; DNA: TGTGCCAGCTCACCATCACAGCAGGATTTGCATGAAAAACTGTTTTTT
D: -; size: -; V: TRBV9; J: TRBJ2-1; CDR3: CASSGPGKGGEQFF; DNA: TGTGCCAGCAGCGGACCGGGAAAAGGGGGTGAGCAGTTCTTC
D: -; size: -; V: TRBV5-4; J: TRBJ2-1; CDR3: CASSLSGVYNEQFF; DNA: TGTGCCAGCAGCTTGTCAGGTGTATACAATGAGCAGTTCTTC
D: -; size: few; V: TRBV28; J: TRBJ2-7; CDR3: CASSTLGAGSYEQYF; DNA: TGTGCCAGCAGCACCCTGGGCGCGGGATCGTACGAGCAGTACTTC
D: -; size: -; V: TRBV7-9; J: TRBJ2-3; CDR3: CASSLAAADTQYF; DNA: TGTGCCAGCAGCTTAGCCGCGGCAGATACGCAGTATTTT
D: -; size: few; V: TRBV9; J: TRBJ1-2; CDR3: CASSRLERDYGYTF; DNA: TGTGCCAGCAGCCGGCTTGAGCGGGACTATGGCTACACCTTC
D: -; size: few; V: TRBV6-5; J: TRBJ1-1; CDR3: CASSYRGNTEAFF; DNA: TGTGCCAGCAGTTACAGGGGGAACACTGAAGCTTTCTTT
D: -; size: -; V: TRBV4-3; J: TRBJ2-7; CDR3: CASSQKIKDYEQYF; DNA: TGCGCCAGCAGCCAGAAGATCAAGGACTACGAGCAGTACTTC
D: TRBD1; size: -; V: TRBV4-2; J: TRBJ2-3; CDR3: CASSQEPSRGRDTQYF; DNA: TGTGCCAGCAGCCAAGAACCCAGCAGGGGGCGAGATACGCAGTATTTT
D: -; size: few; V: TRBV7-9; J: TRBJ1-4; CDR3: CASSSPGRGEKLFF; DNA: TGTGCCAGCAGCTCGCCGGGGCGGGGGGAAAAACTGTTTTTT
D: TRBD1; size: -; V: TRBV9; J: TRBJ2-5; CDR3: CASSVGTGASETQYF; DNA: TGTGCCAGCAGCGTCGGGACAGGGGCTTCGGAGACCCAGTACTTC
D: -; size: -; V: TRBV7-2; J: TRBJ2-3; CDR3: CASIRGSSGTDTQYF; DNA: TGTGCCAGCATCAGAGGGTCTAGCGGCACAGATACGCAGTATTTT
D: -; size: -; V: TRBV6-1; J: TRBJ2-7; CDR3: CASSVGAGLRYEQYF; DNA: TGTGCCAGCAGTGTAGGAGCAGGGCTTAGGTACGAGCAGTACTTC
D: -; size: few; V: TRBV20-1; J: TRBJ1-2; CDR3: CSARENYGYTF; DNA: TGCAGTGCCCGGGAGAACTATGGCTACACCTTC
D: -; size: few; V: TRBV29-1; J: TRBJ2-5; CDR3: CSVEKGKLETQYF; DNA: TGCAGCGTTGAGAAGGGGAAGCTTGAGACCCAGTACTTC
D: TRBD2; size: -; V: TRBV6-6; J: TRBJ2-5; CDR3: CASRPGGASETQYF; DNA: TGTGCCAGCAGGCCGGGAGGCGCCAGCGAGACCCAGTACTTC
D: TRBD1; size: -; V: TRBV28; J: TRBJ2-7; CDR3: CASAPGQGYEQYF; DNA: TGTGCCAGCGCTCCGGGACAGGGCTACGAGCAGTACTTC
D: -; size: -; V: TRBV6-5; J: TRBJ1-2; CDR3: CASSYSAGYYGYTF; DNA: TGTGCCAGCAGTTACTCGGCAGGATACTATGGCTACACCTTC
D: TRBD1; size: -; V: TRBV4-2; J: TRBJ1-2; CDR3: CASSQGQGAGGYTF; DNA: TGTGCCAGCAGCCAAGGTCAGGGGGCGGGCGGCTACACCTTC
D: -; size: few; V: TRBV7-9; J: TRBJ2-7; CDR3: CASSLETYEQYF; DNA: TGTGCCAGCAGCTTGGAGACGTACGAGCAGTACTTC
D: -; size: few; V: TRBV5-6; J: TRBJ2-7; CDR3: CASSSIIQGEQYF; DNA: TGTGCCAGCAGCTCCATAATCCAGGGCGAGCAGTACTTC
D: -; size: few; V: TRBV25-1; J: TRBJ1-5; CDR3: CASSEWEEHQPQHF; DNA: TGTGCCAGCAGTGAATGGGAGGAGCATCAGCCCCAGCATTTT
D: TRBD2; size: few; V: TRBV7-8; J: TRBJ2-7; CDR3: CASSWTSGIYEQYF; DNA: TGTGCCAGCAGCTGGACTAGCGGGATCTACGAGCAGTACTTC
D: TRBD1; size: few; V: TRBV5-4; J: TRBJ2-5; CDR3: CASSRQGEGETQYF; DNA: TGTGCCAGCAGCCGACAGGGAGAAGGGGAGACCCAGTACTTC
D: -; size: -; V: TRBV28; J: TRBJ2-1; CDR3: CASGGRSYNEQFF; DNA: TGTGCCAGCGGAGGCCGTTCCTACAATGAGCAGTTCTTC
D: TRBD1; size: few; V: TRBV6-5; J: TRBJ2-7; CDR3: CASSPNRDRSGHF; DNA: TGTGCCAGCAGTCCCAACCGGGACAGGAGCGGCCACTTC
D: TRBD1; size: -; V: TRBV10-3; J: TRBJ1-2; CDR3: CAISETPRDSDGYTF; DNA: TGTGCCATCAGTGAGACCCCGAGGGACAGTGATGGCTACACCTTC
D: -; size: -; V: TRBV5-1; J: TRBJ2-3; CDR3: CASSPNVGGTDTQYF; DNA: TGCGCCAGCAGTCCCAATGTGGGAGGAACAGATACGCAGTATTTT
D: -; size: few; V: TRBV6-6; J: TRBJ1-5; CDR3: CASRREGVSQPQHF; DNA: TGTGCCAGCAGGCGCGAAGGGGTCAGTCAGCCCCAGCATTTT
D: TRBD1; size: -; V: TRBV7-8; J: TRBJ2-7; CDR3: CATQQGTGAYEQYF; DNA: TGTGCCACCCAGCAGGGGACAGGCGCCTACGAGCAGTACTTC
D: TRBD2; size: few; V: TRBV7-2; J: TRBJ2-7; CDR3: CASSPRAGGIYEQYF; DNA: TGTGCCAGCAGCCCGAGAGCGGGAGGGATCTACGAGCAGTACTTC